This T cell receptor beta chain was obtained from a study of blood T cell repertoires in COVID-19. Study-level information: Whether acute or convalescent, the COVID-19 samples came from the United States, Italy and Spain. T cells, B-cell-depleted T cells, or PBMCs supplied cDNA or gDNA.

The length of the CDR3 is 17 residues. Germline CDR1 reads SGDLS; CDR2 reads YYNGEE. V lost 3 bases and J lost 4; bases outside the gene matches: 14. Per the authors' pipeline: Reference gene primer amplification yielded estimated nucleated cell counts. Libraries were prepared by immunoSEQ multiplex PCR; TCRdb keeps only in-frame clonotypes and omits some of them. V and J calls plus clone size are reproduced from that table; the DNA served to infer D and trimming. This sample has 100,000 or so clones, with 81% found just once. This chain connects TRBV9 to TRBJ1-2, with 8 bases aligning to TRBD1. Sequenced: peripheral blood. The TCR sequence derives from a man older than 75 with acute or convalescent COVID-19. CDR3 amino acids: CASSGYPDRVNSYGYTF. The DNA for the CDR3 is TGTGCCAGCAGCGGATACCCGGACAGGGTTAATAGCTATGGCTACACCTTC.